Listed here is a single T cell receptor (beta chain). This sample stems from a study of T cell changes during pregnancy in multiple sclerosis. The germline CDR1 and CDR2 sequences are SGHNT and YYREEE (reference sequence). The CDR3 has 16 amino acids. The ends lost 2 bases at V and 7 bases at J; junction bases unmatched: 10. The repertoire was sequenced with immunoSEQ multiplex PCR; TCRdb's copy has only in-frame clones and lacks some. The table has just over 30,000 clones, approximately 86% seen once. Material: CD8+ T cells from peripheral blood mononuclear cells, obtained in the first trimester of pregnancy. This TCR was sampled from a female donor with multiple sclerosis, enrolled in a pregnancy study. The chain carries TRBV5-4 and TRBJ2-2; 8 bases are a match to TRBD2. The DNA for the CDR3 is TGTGCCAGCAGCTTTGAGGGGACTAGTCTATTCGGGGAGCTGTTTTTT. Protein: CASSFEGTSLFGELFF.